This passage covers 26 T cell receptor beta chains from one sample sequenced in a study of shared clonotypes between healthy human individuals. Clones were sequenced by immunoSEQ multiplex PCR, and TCRdb holds only the in-frame ones, with some missing. Among around 690,000 clones listed, about nine tenths were seen once. Sequences were obtained from memory CD8+ T cells from PBMCs. The subset: CD45RO+ cells pooled with CCR7-negative TemRA cells. The receptors were gathered from a man younger than 30 in good health. Some clones in this sample may be carry-over from other donors' samples.

The sample holds a few counts of this clone. Other DNA sequences in this specimen translate into the identical CDR3. The genes are TRBV27 and TRBJ2-7; TRBD1 is a possible D gene (6 bases). In germline, CDR1 is MNHEY, CDR2 SMNVEV (reference sequence). Trimming removed 2 bases at V and 3 bases at J, with 8 bases between. The CDR3 is made up of 13 amino acids. CDR3 in DNA: TGTGCCAGCAGTTTAGGACAGTACTACGAGCAGTACTTC. This codes for CASSLGQYYEQYF.

The V call is TRBV6-1, the J call TRBJ1-1; TRBD1 is a possible D gene (6 bases). Germline CDR1 is MNHNS and CDR2 is SASEGT. The length of the CDR3 is 15 residues. With 5 bases removed from V and 5 bases from J, the gap between germline ends came to 18 bases. The CDR3 protein is CASSTRPGGGTEAFF. The CDR3, as DNA: TGTGCCAGCAGTACCCGACCCGGAGGGGGGACTGAAGCTTTCTTT.

The genes are TRBV2 and TRBJ2-2; 13 bases line up with TRBD2. V shed 0 bases, J shed 7 bases, and the junction held 8 bases outside the gene matches. Germline V gives CDR1 SNHLY, CDR2 FYNNEI. The CDR3 length is 18 residues. This CDR3 reads CASSEANGLAGVYGELFF. The CDR3 DNA follows: TGTGCCAGCAGTGAAGCAAATGGACTAGCGGGAGTCTACGGGGAGCTGTTTTTT. Full variable domain (rest looked up from reference TRBV2 and TRBJ2-2): EPEVTQTPSHQVTQMGQEVILRCVPISNHLYFYWYRQILGQKVEFLVSFYNNEISEKSEIFDDQFSVERPDGSNFTLKIRSTKLEDSAMYFCASSEANGLAGVYGELFFGEGSRLTVL.

The CDR3, as DNA: TGTGCCAACCCGATTAGAAGGGGAAGCAATCAGCCCCAGCATTTT. Its translation: CANPIRRGSNQPQHF. The V gene is TRBV6-5, the J gene TRBJ1-5, with D possibly being TRBD1 (5 bases). This CDR3 comprises 15 residues. Looked up from germline, CDR1 is MNHEY and CDR2 is SVGAGI. V was clipped by 10 bases and J by 1 base, with 17 bases between them.

The chain links TRBV27 to TRBJ1-5; D perhaps matches TRBD1 (6 bases). Germline values: CDR1 MNHEY, CDR2 SMNVEV (reference sequence). This CDR3 has 13 amino acids. Trimming removed 10 bases from V and 0 bases from J, with 10 bases in between. This CDR3 reads CATGQFSNQPQHF. CDR3 coding DNA: TGTGCCACCGGACAGTTTAGCAATCAGCCCCAGCATTTT.

This chain connects TRBV5-6 to TRBJ2-1; D unresolved. The germline CDR1 and CDR2 sequences are SGHDT and YYEEEE. Trimming left V 2 bases short and J 2 bases short, with 8 bases between. This CDR3 contains 14 residues. CDR3 nucleotide sequence: TGTGCCAGCAGCTTTGGGCTTCCCTACAATGAGCAGTTCTTC. Translating gives CASSFGLPYNEQFF.

The CDR3 DNA reads as TGTGCCAGCAGCCACCTCAGGGGGCGGGAGACCCAGTACTTC. This codes for CASSHLRGRETQYF. V and J are TRBV7-9 and TRBJ2-5; 8 nucleotides agree with TRBD1. The V gene's germline CDR1 is SEHNR and CDR2 FQNEAQ (reference sequence). This CDR3 has 14 amino acids. The ends lost 5 bases at V and 5 bases at J; junction bases unmatched: 7.

V and J are TRBV18 and TRBJ2-7; the D gene could be TRBD1 or TRBD2 (5 bases each). CDR3 length: 14 amino acids. V was trimmed by 4 bases and J by 5 bases, leaving 15 bases between them. CDR1 is KGHSH, CDR2 LQKENI, per germline. For the CDR3, the DNA is TGTGCCAGCTCACAAGTGGGGGTTTCCCACGAGCAGTACTTC. Translating it yields CASSQVGVSHEQYF. Together with reference TRBV18 and TRBJ2-7, the CDR3 gives the full variable domain: NAGVMQNPRHLVRRRGQEARLRCSPMKGHSHVYWYRQLPEEGLKFMVYLQKENIIDESGMPKERFSAEFPKEGPSILRIQQVVRGDSAAYFCASSQVGVSHEQYFGPGTRLTVT.

The chain carries TRBV4-1 and TRBJ2-6; no firm D call. The CDR3 sequence is 16 residues long. The V gene lost 1 base and the J gene lost 0 bases, with 7 bases spanning the gap. Germline V gives CDR1 MGHRA, CDR2 YSYEKL. The DNA of the CDR3 is TGCGCCAGCAGCCAAGGTCACGGCTCTGGGGCCAACGTCCTGACTTTC. It is translated as CASSQGHGSGANVLTF.

In this sample, this clone turned up once. CDR3 in DNA: TGCAGCGTTCGGGGTTATAGCGGGAGGCCCGCCTACGAGCAGTACTTC. It specifies CSVRGYSGRPAYEQYF. The V gene is TRBV29-1, the J gene TRBJ2-7; 10 bases match TRBD2. V was pared by 5 bases and J by 2 bases, with 12 bases of the junction left unmatched. CDR3 length equals 16 residues. Germline CDR1 and CDR2: SQVTM and ANQGSEA.

V usage is TRBV11-2 and J usage is TRBJ2-1; D tentatively reads TRBD1 or TRBD2 (5 bases each). The CDR3 is 12 residues long. Germline CDR1 and CDR2: SGHAT and FQNNGV. V lost 6 bases and J lost 8, with 11 bases in between. In DNA, the CDR3 is TGTGCCAGCAGAGCCGGGGCGTATGAGCAGTTCTTC. This sequence encodes CASRAGAYEQFF. Full variable domain (rest looked up from reference TRBV11-2 and TRBJ2-1): EAGVAQSPRYKIIEKRQSVAFWCNPISGHATLYWYQQILGQGPKLLIQFQNNGVVDDSQLPKDRFSAERLKGVDSTLKIQPAKLEDSAVYLCASRAGAYEQFFGPGTRLTVL.

Only a few counts were recorded for this clone. Other DNA sequences of this sample code for an identical CDR3. The chain employs TRBV27 and TRBJ2-7; no reliable D call. Trimming left V 2 bases short and J 3 bases short, with 2 bases between. There are 11 residues in the CDR3. Looked up from germline, CDR1 is MNHEY and CDR2 is SMNVEV (reference sequence). The CDR3 reads CASSLGYEQYF. Here the CDR3 DNA reads TGTGCCAGCAGTTTAGGCTACGAGCAGTACTTC.

The V call is TRBV6-5, the J call TRBJ1-1; unclear D gene. This CDR3 contains 12 residues. Germline V lookup: CDR1 MNHEY, CDR2 SVGAGI. V dropped 2 bases and J dropped 7 bases, with 8 bases sitting between them. The CDR3 is CASSYSAGEAFF. CDR3 coding DNA: TGTGCCAGCAGTTACAGTGCCGGTGAAGCTTTCTTT.

The V gene is TRBV9, the J gene TRBJ2-1, with D possibly being TRBD2 (6 bases). CDR1 SGDLS and CDR2 YYNGEE come from the germline V gene. With 2 bases removed from V and 4 bases from J, the gap between germline ends came to 13 bases. The CDR3 totals 15 residues. Here the CDR3 reads CASSVWSGSYNEQFF. In nucleotides, the CDR3 is TGTGCCAGCAGCGTGTGGAGCGGGTCATACAATGAGCAGTTCTTC.

The chain carries TRBV28 and TRBJ2-2; 9 nucleotides align to TRBD1. The ends lost 2 bases at V and 3 bases at J; junction bases unmatched: 1. This CDR3 contains 15 residues. Germline V CDR1 and CDR2: MDHEN, SYDVKM. The CDR3 sequence: CASSLGTGYTGELFF. DNA for the CDR3: TGTGCCAGCAGTTTAGGGACAGGGTACACCGGGGAGCTGTTTTTT.

The chain combines TRBV9 with TRBJ2-1, with TRBD2 identical over 7 bases. V dropped 3 bases and J dropped 5; count of bases not matched to a gene: 11. In germline, CDR1 is SGDLS, CDR2 YYNGEE. This CDR3 has 16 residues. The CDR3: CASSGTGEGHDNEQFF. CDR3 sequence (DNA): TGTGCCAGCAGCGGGACTGGGGAGGGCCACGACAATGAGCAGTTCTTC.

V gene TRBV10-3 combines with J gene TRBJ2-1, with a tentative D call TRBD2 (5 bases). Germline loops: CDR1 ENHRY, CDR2 SYGVKD. The CDR3 has 11 residues. V lost 7 bases and J lost 9, with 10 bases in between. CDR3 sequence: CAIKREGEQFF. The CDR3 coding sequence is TGTGCCATCAAGAGAGAGGGTGAGCAGTTCTTC.

V and J are TRBV7-8 and TRBJ1-5; D is ambiguous. The CDR3 is 14 residues long. With 1 base removed from V and 2 bases from J, the gap between germline ends came to 6 bases. In germline, CDR1 is SGHVS, CDR2 FQNEAQ. CDR3 DNA sequence: TGTGCCAGCAGCTTAGGTGTCGGCAATCAGCCCCAGCATTTT. Protein product: CASSLGVGNQPQHF. Using reference TRBV7-8 and TRBJ1-5 for the parts outside the CDR3, the full variable domain is GAGVSQSPRYKVAKRGQDVALRCDPISGHVSLFWYQQALGQGPEFLTYFQNEAQLDKSGLPSDRFFAERPEGSVSTLKIQRTQQEDSAVYLCASSLGVGNQPQHFGDGTRLSIL.

The V gene is TRBV6-1, the J gene TRBJ1-5; tentatively, D is TRBD1 (6 bases). Trimming pared 6 bases from V and 1 base from J, leaving 10 bases between. The germline gives CDR1 MNHNS, CDR2 SASEGT. CDR3 length equals 14 residues. CDR3: CASRLRGSNQPQHF. CDR3 sequence (DNA): TGTGCCAGCAGGCTCAGGGGAAGCAATCAGCCCCAGCATTTT.

The V gene is TRBV4-3, the J gene TRBJ2-3; TRBD2 agrees at 7 bases. V lost 4 bases, J lost 3 bases, and 7 bases stayed unmatched. Germline V CDR1 and CDR2: LGHNA, YSLEER. CDR3 length: 15 amino acids. The CDR3 loop reads CASSRLAEGTDTQYF. DNA for the CDR3: TGCGCCAGCAGCCGACTAGCAGAGGGGACAGATACGCAGTATTTT.

This chain links TRBV11-2 with TRBJ2-7; maybe TRBD1 (6 bases). The CDR3 is 14 amino acids. Trimming cost V 4 bases and J 3 bases, with 13 bases left between them. Germline CDR1 is SGHAT and CDR2 is FQNNGV. The chain's CDR3 is CASSSWTDHYEQYF. For the CDR3, the DNA is TGTGCCAGCAGCTCCTGGACAGATCACTACGAGCAGTACTTC.

The gene calls are TRBV28 and TRBJ2-5; either TRBD1 or TRBD2 may fit D (6 bases each). The J call may be in error: the DNA end matches TRBJ2-7 better. The CDR3 covers 16 residues. Germline V gene sequence: CDR1 MDHEN, CDR2 SYDVKM. CDR3 sequence (DNA): TGTGCCAGCAGTACCGTCGCGGAAAGGGGGGCCTACGAGCAGTACTTC. Translating it yields CASSTVAERGAYEQYF.

The rearrangement links TRBV15 to TRBJ2-7; unclear D gene. Germline assignment: CDR1 LNHNV and CDR2 YYDKDF (reference sequence). The CDR3 spans 14 residues. V was shortened by 1 base and J by 3 bases, with 10 bases between the two germline ends. The DNA for the CDR3 is TGTGCCACCAGCAGAGTAGGTGGGAACTACGAGCAGTACTTC. Protein sequence: CATSRVGGNYEQYF.

This chain joins TRBV6-5 and TRBJ2-7; the match to TRBD2 covers 11 bases. This CDR3 is 15 amino acids long. Looked up from germline, CDR1 is MNHEY and CDR2 is SVGAGI. V dropped 5 bases and J dropped 2; count of bases not matched to a gene: 5. The CDR3: CASSHQGLAAYEQYF. CDR3 sequence (DNA): TGTGCCAGCAGTCACCAGGGACTAGCGGCCTACGAGCAGTACTTC.

The chain joins TRBV11-1 to TRBJ2-7; 11 positions match TRBD2. Germline V gene data show CDR1 as SGHAT and CDR2 as FQDESV (reference sequence). V was pared by 3 bases and J by 6 bases, with 10 bases of the junction left unmatched. This CDR3 spans 16 amino acids. CDR3 DNA: TGTGCCAGCAGCTTCTTAAATGGACTAGCGGGTCCCGAGCAGTACTTC. Translating gives CASSFLNGLAGPEQYF.

The chain links TRBV27 to TRBJ2-7; no firm D call. Looked up from germline, CDR1 is MNHEY and CDR2 is SMNVEV (reference sequence). CDR3 length: 13 residues. Trimming left V 5 bases short and J 0 bases short, with 8 bases between. The chain's CDR3 is CASSVSLSYEQYF. CDR3 coding DNA: TGTGCCAGCAGTGTAAGTCTCTCCTACGAGCAGTACTTC.